The 27 T cell receptor beta chains below were found in one sample sequenced in a study of early T cells in non-severe SARS-CoV-2 infection. MiXCR was run by TCRdb on the 5' RACE reads, yielding one entry per CDR3 protein. The sample has about 31,000 distinct CDR3 sequences, roughly 6.1% seen once. Sequencing input: whole blood. These receptors were collected from an adult who was a healthcare worker with PCR-confirmed SARS-CoV-2 infection or an uninfected control (not recorded which).

The table lists this clonotype with a few counts. The chain links TRBV6-2 or TRBV6-3 to TRBJ2-2; D is possibly TRBD2 (6 bases). CDR1 is MNHEY and CDR2 is SVGEGT in the germline V gene. V lost 10 bases and J 0 bases, leaving 12 bases between the germline ends. The CDR3 runs 14 residues. CDR3 DNA: TGTGCCACCCTCAGCGGGTCGAACACCGGGGAGCTGTTTTTT. Residues: CATLSGSNTGELFF.

The table lists this clonotype with many counts. This chain links TRBV24-1 with TRBJ2-7, with D unclear. V was shortened by 4 bases and J by 3 bases, with 9 bases between the two germline ends. CDR1 and CDR2 (germline): KGHDR, SFDVKD. The CDR3 contains 13 residues. CDR3 bases: TGTGCCACCAGTGACGGATACGACTACGAGCAGTACTTC. Translation: CATSDGYDYEQYF.

This clonotype was observed a few times. The chain joins TRBV24-1 to TRBJ2-2; no definite D call. The germline V gene encodes CDR1 KGHDR and CDR2 SFDVKD. The CDR3 covers 16 residues. Trimming took off 4 bases at V and 1 base at J, with 12 bases between the two ends. Here the CDR3 DNA reads TGTGCCACCAGTGAAGACACCCCGGGGAACACCGGGGAGCTGTTTTTT. Its translation is CATSEDTPGNTGELFF.

This clonotype was seen many times. The rearrangement uses TRBV18 and TRBJ2-7; TRBD1 is a possible D gene (5 bases). Germline loops: CDR1 KGHSH, CDR2 LQKENI. V was trimmed by 3 bases and J by 0 bases, leaving 12 bases between them. CDR3 length: 15 residues. CDR3 amino acids: CASSPTGAFSYEQYF. The CDR3 region has the DNA TGTGCCAGCTCACCTACAGGAGCTTTCTCCTACGAGCAGTACTTC.

At least ten counts were recorded for this clonotype. The chain links TRBV7-2 to TRBJ2-2, with D possibly being TRBD1 or TRBD2 (5 bases each). The CDR3 is 14 residues long. The germline gives CDR1 SGHTA, CDR2 FQGNSA. V gave up 6 bases and J gave up 1 base, with 9 bases separating them. The CDR3 DNA reads TGTGCCAGCAGGCCTGGGGGGAACACCGGGGAGCTGTTTTTT. Amino acid sequence: CASRPGGNTGELFF.

The sample holds many counts of this clonotype. The chain carries TRBV6-6 and TRBJ2-2, with D possibly being TRBD1 (6 bases). Germline CDR1 and CDR2: MNHNY and SVGAGI (reference sequence). Trimming took 4 bases from V and 9 from J, leaving 9 bases between them. The CDR3 length is 12 residues. The CDR3 DNA sequence: TGTGCCAGCAGTTCCCGGGACAGGGAGCTGTTTTTT. Its translation: CASSSRDRELFF.

This clonotype was counted many times. The V call is TRBV19, the J call TRBJ1-1, with D possibly TRBD1 on 6 matching bases. V dropped 5 bases and J dropped 5 bases, with 9 bases sitting between them. Germline loops: CDR1 LNHDA, CDR2 SQIVND (reference sequence). The CDR3 is 12 amino acids. The CDR3 reads CASSGGGTEAFF. For the CDR3, the DNA is TGTGCCAGTAGTGGAGGGGGGACTGAAGCTTTCTTT.

This clonotype was counted at least ten times. The gene calls are TRBV18 and TRBJ2-1, with D tentatively TRBD1 or TRBD2 (5 bases each). The CDR3 length is 13 residues. V was clipped by 6 bases and J by 10 bases, with 16 bases between them. Germline CDR1 reads KGHSH; CDR2 reads LQKENI. The CDR3 loop is CASSPGTALEQFF. The CDR3 nucleotides are TGTGCCAGCTCGCCTGGGACGGCTCTCGAGCAGTTCTTC.

This clonotype was counted many times. The chain uses TRBV27 and TRBJ2-1, with TRBD1 identical over 8 bases. This CDR3 has 16 residues. Germline lookup yields CDR1 MNHEY and CDR2 SMNVEV (reference sequence). V lost 5 bases, J lost 3 bases, and 9 bases stayed unmatched. The CDR3 protein is CASSTRTGTDYNEQFF. The DNA for the CDR3 is TGTGCCAGCAGTACTCGGACAGGGACTGACTACAATGAGCAGTTCTTC.

This clonotype was observed many times. This chain links TRBV7-7 with TRBJ2-3, with 12 bases aligning to TRBD1. The V and J ends lost 5 bases and 2 bases, in that order; junction bases with no gene match: 8. This CDR3 comprises 17 residues. CDR1 and CDR2 from the germline V gene are SSHAT and FNYEAQ (reference sequence). In DNA, the CDR3 is TGTGCCAGCAGCCGAGGCGGGACAGGGGGCCTCACAGATACGCAGTATTTT. Its protein product is CASSRGGTGGLTDTQYF.

Many counts were recorded for this clonotype. The J gene is TRBJ2-5, the V gene TRBV7-9; TRBD1 agrees at 10 bases. CDR3 size: 15 residues. Germline V gene data show CDR1 as SEHNR and CDR2 as FQNEAQ (reference sequence). Trimming at V came to 5 bases and at J to 4 bases, leaving 7 bases not matched to a gene. CDR3 DNA sequence: TGTGCCAGCAGCCCACCGGGACAGGGGAGAGAGACCCAGTACTTC. As protein: CASSPPGQGRETQYF.

This clonotype was seen only a few times. The chain has TRBV6-2 or TRBV6-3 and TRBJ1-5, with 7 bases identical to TRBD1. The CDR3 length is 14 residues. Trimming cost V 6 bases and J 3 bases; bases outside gene matches: 5. CDR1 and CDR2 from the germline V gene are MNHEY and SVGEGT. The CDR3 sequence: CASSFDRDNQPQHF. In DNA form, the CDR3 reads TGTGCCAGCAGCTTCGACAGGGACAATCAGCCCCAGCATTTT.

The sample holds a few counts of this clonotype. This chain links TRBV18 with TRBJ2-1; the D is unclear. The CDR3 contains 14 residues. V was trimmed by 2 bases and J by 1 base, leaving 6 bases between them. From germline, CDR1 is KGHSH and CDR2 LQKENI. This chain's CDR3 is CASSPGTSYNEQFF. Here the CDR3 DNA reads TGTGCCAGCTCACCAGGCACATCCTACAATGAGCAGTTCTTC.

This clonotype has more than one count but fewer than ten. The chain employs TRBV9 and TRBJ2-3, with 8 bases that match TRBD2. V dropped 4 bases and J dropped 3; count of bases not matched to a gene: 10. This CDR3 comprises 16 residues. Germline lookup yields CDR1 SGDLS and CDR2 YYNGEE. DNA for the CDR3: TGTGCCAGCAGCCCAGGAACTAGCGGTCCGACAGATACGCAGTATTTT. It codes for CASSPGTSGPTDTQYF. The full variable domain, in which reference TRBV9 and TRBJ2-3 provide the parts outside the CDR3, is DSGVTQTPKHLITATGQRVTLRCSPRSGDLSVYWYQQSLDQGLQFLIQYYNGEERAKGNILERFSAQQFPDLHSELNLSSLELGDSALYFCASSPGTSGPTDTQYFGPGTRLTVL.

The table lists this clonotype with many counts. V and J are TRBV5-4 and TRBJ2-1; D unclear. The length of the CDR3 is 11 residues. Trimming took 5 bases from V and 4 from J, leaving 4 bases between them. CDR1 is SGHNT and CDR2 is YYREEE in the germline V gene (reference sequence). The CDR3: CASRRYNEQFF. In DNA form, the CDR3 reads TGTGCCAGCAGACGATACAATGAGCAGTTCTTC.

In its sample, this clonotype was seen many times. V usage is TRBV7-3 and J usage is TRBJ2-1; 10 bases are a match to TRBD2. J lost 7 bases, V lost 4 bases, and 10 bases had no gene match. CDR1 SGHTA and CDR2 FQGTGA come from the germline V gene. CDR3 length: 16 amino acids. The CDR3 sequence: CASSSSSGRGMNEQFF. The CDR3 nucleotides are TGTGCCAGCAGCTCGTCTAGCGGGAGAGGGATGAATGAGCAGTTCTTC.

The chain joins TRBV18 to TRBJ1-3; TRBD1 agrees at 8 bases. CDR3 size: 16 residues. V shed 4 bases, J shed 0 bases, and the junction held 5 bases outside the gene matches. Germline V gene lookup returns CDR1 KGHSH and CDR2 LQKENI. The CDR3 bases are TGTGCCAGCTCACTGCTACAGGGGGACTCTGGAAACACCATATATTTT. Its protein is CASSLLQGDSGNTIYF. The whole variable domain, remainder taken from reference TRBV18 and TRBJ1-3, is NAGVMQNPRHLVRRRGQEARLRCSPMKGHSHVYWYRQLPEEGLKFMVYLQKENIIDESGMPKERFSAEFPKEGPSILRIQQVVRGDSAAYFCASSLLQGDSGNTIYFGEGSWLTVV.

This clonotype was counted at least ten times. The genes are TRBV12-3 or TRBV12-4 and TRBJ2-5, with a weak D call TRBD1 (5 bases). V shed 5 bases and J shed 8 bases, with 12 bases lying between them. The CDR3 covers 12 residues. This chain's CDR3 is CASSTGQGTQYF. The CDR3 DNA sequence: TGTGCCAGCAGTACAGGTCAAGGCACCCAGTACTTC.

This clonotype was detected many times. The chain couples TRBV7-6 to TRBJ2-7, with 9 positions matching TRBD2. This CDR3 has 16 amino acids. Germline V lookup: CDR1 SGHVS, CDR2 FNYEAQ. The V gene end was trimmed by 0 bases and the J gene end by 5 bases; junction bases not matched to a gene: 8. CDR3 nucleotides: TGTGCCAGCAGCTTAGCGCAGTTAGCGGGAGTCGACGAGCAGTACTTC. It codes for CASSLAQLAGVDEQYF.

This clonotype has a count of ten or more. The rearrangement uses TRBV11-2 and TRBJ2-7; D possibly corresponds to TRBD2 (5 bases). The CDR3 is 14 residues long. Germline CDR1 SGHAT, CDR2 FQNNGV. V lost 5 bases, J lost 2 bases, and 13 bases lay in between. The CDR3: CASSPGESPYEQYF. In nucleotides, the CDR3 is TGTGCCAGCAGCCCCGGGGAGTCTCCCTACGAGCAGTACTTC.

This clonotype was detected many times. The chain employs TRBV24-1 and TRBJ1-1; 9 bases are shared with TRBD1. Germline loops: CDR1 KGHDR, CDR2 SFDVKD. This CDR3 has 15 residues. V lost 4 bases and J lost 4; bases outside the gene matches: 6. The CDR3 DNA follows: TGTGCCACCAGTGACACCGGGACAGGGTCCACTGAAGCTTTCTTT. Translating gives CATSDTGTGSTEAFF.

This clonotype was observed many times. The J gene is TRBJ2-7, the V gene TRBV6-1; D is perhaps TRBD2 (6 bases). The CDR3 is 14 amino acids. The V and J ends lost 1 base and 7 bases respectively, with 14 bases between them. Germline-derived CDR1 and CDR2 are MNHNS and SASEGT. As DNA, the CDR3 is TGTGCCAGCAGTGAAGTAGGACTACAGAGAGAGCAGTACTTC. It is translated as CASSEVGLQREQYF.

The table lists this clonotype with many counts. This chain uses TRBV19 with TRBJ2-7; no definite D call. Germline CDR1 reads LNHDA; CDR2 reads SQIVND (reference sequence). Trimming left V 6 bases short and J 2 bases short, with 17 bases between. This CDR3 has 15 residues. The CDR3 region is CASSPSAQQAYEQYF. CDR3 in DNA: TGTGCCAGTAGCCCCTCTGCCCAGCAGGCCTACGAGCAGTACTTC.

Ten or more counts support this clonotype. The chain couples TRBV18 to TRBJ1-2; TRBD1 might be the D (5 bases). Trimming removed 3 bases at V and 3 bases at J, with 11 bases between. The V gene's germline CDR1 is KGHSH and CDR2 LQKENI. This CDR3 contains 14 residues. This chain's CDR3 is CASSPTVFDYGYTF. For the CDR3, the DNA is TGTGCCAGCTCACCGACAGTCTTCGACTATGGCTACACCTTC.

This clonotype was counted ten times or more. This chain uses TRBV6-2 or TRBV6-3 with TRBJ1-2; 9 nucleotides line up with TRBD1. CDR1 MNHEY and CDR2 SVGEGT come from the germline V gene. V gave up 7 bases and J gave up 4 bases; unmatched junction bases: 7. CDR3 length: 14 residues. The CDR3 nucleotides read TGTGCCAGCACCTGGGACAGGGAGAGCTATGGCTACACCTTC. Its translation: CASTWDRESYGYTF.

The sample holds many counts of this clonotype. This chain connects TRBV7-9 to TRBJ2-7, with D possibly matching TRBD1 (6 bases). In germline, CDR1 is SEHNR, CDR2 FQNEAQ (reference sequence). CDR3 length: 13 residues. Trimming took 5 bases from V and 2 from J, leaving 10 bases between them. The chain's CDR3 is CASSGDNPYEQYF. As DNA, the CDR3 is TGTGCCAGCAGCGGGGACAACCCCTACGAGCAGTACTTC.

This clonotype occurred many times. The CDR3 nucleotides are TGTGCCAGCAGCCTTGGACTAGGTCGACAAGAGACCCAGTACTTC. Amino acids: CASSLGLGRQETQYF. This sequence joins TRBV7-2 and TRBJ2-5; TRBD2 aligns across 7 bases. This CDR3 contains 15 residues. V was clipped by 5 bases and J by 2 bases; unmatched bases: 8. Germline values: CDR1 SGHTA, CDR2 FQGNSA.